This paragraph reports one T cell receptor beta chain. The data are from a study of shared clonotypes between healthy human individuals. Across the whole study: There were three CD4 naive, three CD4 memory, two CD8 naive and one CD8 memory plates per donor.

As defined, naive CD8 cells were CD45RO-negative and positively selected for CCR7, with terminally differentiated effector memory CD45RA+ cells excluded. Free of recent acute infections or vaccinations, the donors were healthy HIV-negative adults. The CDR3 has 15 residues. CDR1 PRHDT and CDR2 FYEKMQ come from the germline V gene (reference sequence). Trimming cost V 4 bases and J 6 bases; bases outside gene matches: 8. On sorted subsets, replicate PCRs used roughly 190 ng DNA, or 31,000 or so T cell genomes. The method was immunoSEQ multiplex PCR; TCRdb's version includes in-frame clones alone and lacks a portion of them. Of approximately 2,000,000 clones in the sample, 90% to 95% were seen once.

Sequenced input: naive CD8+ T cells from PBMCs. The receptor was derived from a man aged 18 to 30 in good health. Some clones in this sample may be carry-over from other donors' samples. The gene calls are TRBV13 and TRBJ2-7, with 11 bases matching TRBD2. The CDR3 sequence: CASSSGTSGLAEQYF. CDR3 nucleotide sequence: TGTGCCAGCAGCTCCGGGACTAGCGGACTTGCCGAGCAGTACTTC.